The 14 T cell receptor beta chains in this list originate from one sample, sequenced in a study of OX40 agonist ivuxolimab in advanced cancers. TCRdb's copy holds only in-frame clones and misses some; the assay was immunoSEQ multiplex PCR. The sample lists around 70,000 clones; approximately 90% were seen once. Sequencing used CD4+ or CD8+ T cells sorted from blood, obtained in a trial of the OX40 agonist ivuxolimab. Receptors were obtained from an adult with an advanced solid tumor such as melanoma, head and neck, liver or kidney cancer.

The chain combines TRBV2 with TRBJ2-2; 7 nucleotides align to TRBD2. V shed 8 bases and J 4 bases; nucleotides not matched to a gene: 13. Per the germline V gene, CDR1 is SNHLY and CDR2 is FYNNEI. CDR3 length equals 16 residues. CDR3: CASFEAGLTCTGELFF. Written as DNA, the CDR3 is TGTGCCAGCTTCGAAGCGGGACTCACGTGCACCGGGGAGCTGTTTTTT.

A single count supports this clone. The rearrangement links TRBV28 to TRBJ1-4; 9 bases are a match to TRBD1. Unmatched junction bases numbered 9, after V lost 8 bases and J lost 8 bases. The length of the CDR3 is 14 residues. CDR1 MDHEN and CDR2 SYDVKM come from the germline V gene. The DNA of the CDR3 is TGTGCCAGCGGAGAGACAGGGGGTAAGGAAAAACTGTTTTTT. It specifies CASGETGGKEKLFF.

The chain combines TRBV7-3 with TRBJ2-7; 9 bases are shared with TRBD1. The junction had 5 bases not matched to a gene; V was cut back by 2 bases and J by 3 bases. Germline assignment: CDR1 SGHTA and CDR2 FQGTGA. The CDR3 spans 15 residues. The chain's CDR3 is CASSLGTGPNYEQYF. CDR3 sequence (DNA): TGTGCCAGCAGCTTAGGGACAGGGCCAAACTACGAGCAGTACTTC. Looking up the rest from reference TRBV7-3 and TRBJ2-7 gives the full variable domain: GAGVSQTPSNKVTEKGKYVELRCDPISGHTALYWYRQSLGQGPEFLIYFQGTGAADDSGLPNDRFFAVRPEGSVSTLKIQRTERGDSAVYLCASSLGTGPNYEQYFGPGTRLTVT.

The J gene is TRBJ1-6, the V gene TRBV28, with 9 nucleotides matching TRBD1. After removal of 2 bases from V and 7 bases from J, the junction contained 6 bases not matched to a gene. This CDR3 is built from 16 residues. Germline V gene data show CDR1 as MDHEN and CDR2 as SYDVKM. CDR3 amino acids: CASSLLGTGRNSPLHF. In DNA, the CDR3 is TGTGCCAGCAGTTTACTAGGGACAGGGAGGAATTCACCCCTCCACTTT.

A few counts support this clone. CDR3 nucleotide sequence: TGTGCCAGCCGGCCGGGACAACTAAATGAAAAACTGTTTTTT. The encoded protein is CASRPGQLNEKLFF. The chain carries TRBV2 and TRBJ1-4, with D possibly matching TRBD1 (6 bases). Germline CDR1 is SNHLY and CDR2 is FYNNEI. This CDR3 has 14 residues. With 8 bases removed from V and 5 bases from J, the gap between germline ends came to 15 bases.

This clone occurred once. V and J are TRBV19 and TRBJ2-5, with 8 bases fitting TRBD2. The CDR3 spans 14 residues. Losses at the gene ends were 8 bases for V and 2 bases for J; bases not matched to a gene: 7. The germline V gene encodes CDR1 LNHDA and CDR2 SQIVND (reference sequence). The CDR3 nucleotides are TGTGCCAGTTCACCCCCGGGGGGGCAAGAGACCCAGTACTTC. Amino acids: CASSPPGGQETQYF.

The chain employs TRBV30 and TRBJ2-3, with D possibly being TRBD1 (6 bases). Germline V gene sequence: CDR1 GTSNPN, CDR2 SVGIG (reference sequence). V was cut by 2 bases and J by 2 bases, with 11 bases left in between. The CDR3 is 14 amino acids. As DNA, the CDR3 is TGTGCCTGGAGTCAGTCAGGGGCCACAGATACGCAGTATTTT. Protein product: CAWSQSGATDTQYF.

The chain has TRBV27 and TRBJ2-7; 11 bases fit TRBD2. The CDR3 is 18 amino acids. Germline CDR1 reads MNHEY; CDR2 reads SMNVEV (reference sequence). Trimming removed 3 bases from V and 5 bases from J; junction bases left unmatched: 15. The CDR3 protein is CASSFLAGGPSGENEQYF. CDR3 DNA: TGTGCCAGCAGTTTTTTAGCGGGAGGGCCGTCTGGTGAGAACGAGCAGTACTTC.

The rearrangement uses TRBV7-3 and TRBJ2-6; the D gene is possibly TRBD1 (5 bases). Trimming shortened V by 2 bases and J by 4 bases, and 9 bases separated the two germline ends. Germline lookup yields CDR1 SGHTA and CDR2 FQGTGA. This CDR3 spans 15 amino acids. The DNA for the CDR3 is TGTGCCAGCAGCTTACAGGGCCCCGGGGCCAACGTCCTGACTTTC. Protein sequence: CASSLQGPGANVLTF.

V gene TRBV27 combines with J gene TRBJ2-2, with D perhaps assigned TRBD1 or TRBD2 (5 bases each). The CDR3 is made up of 16 amino acids. CDR1 is MNHEY, CDR2 SMNVEV, per germline (reference sequence). Between the trimmed V and J ends, which lost 5 bases and 2 bases, there was a span of 15 bases. The CDR3 loop reads CASSPSLGVNTGELFF. CDR3 DNA: TGTGCCAGCAGTCCGTCCCTGGGGGTCAACACCGGGGAGCTGTTTTTT.

CDR3 amino acids: CASSRRDSPISSGNTIYF. Written as DNA, the CDR3 is TGTGCCAGCAGCCGCAGAGACAGCCCTATTTCCTCTGGAAACACCATATATTTT. The chain recombines TRBV4-2 with TRBJ1-3; TRBD1 is a possible D gene (5 bases). In germline, CDR1 is LGHNA, CDR2 YNFKEQ. Trimming removed 4 bases at V and 0 bases at J, with 19 bases between. The CDR3 loop spans 18 amino acids.

The V call is TRBV30, the J call TRBJ2-7; D not certain. V was pared by 2 bases and J by 0 bases, with 8 bases between. CDR3 length equals 13 residues. Germline loops: CDR1 GTSNPN, CDR2 SVGIG (reference sequence). CDR3 DNA: TGTGCCTGGAGTCCCGGAGCCTCCTACGAGCAGTACTTC. Translation: CAWSPGASYEQYF.

This rearrangement joins TRBV7-8 to TRBJ2-3; TRBD2 matches at 10 bases. CDR1 is SGHVS, CDR2 FQNEAQ, per germline. The CDR3 has 18 residues. With V trimmed by 5 bases and J by 3 bases, 14 bases remained unmatched. The CDR3 spells CASSLWLAGAGATDTQYF. In DNA form, the CDR3 reads TGTGCCAGCAGCCTGTGGCTAGCGGGAGCGGGGGCGACAGATACGCAGTATTTT.

The rearrangement uses TRBV7-3 and TRBJ2-3; 10 nucleotides agree with TRBD2. CDR1 and CDR2 from the germline V gene are SGHTA and FQGTGA. Germline trimming cut 2 bases from V and 6 bases from J; bases unmatched to any gene: 5. The CDR3 is made up of 15 amino acids. The CDR3 reads CASSLGLAGVDTQYF. Here the CDR3 DNA reads TGTGCCAGCAGCTTAGGGCTAGCGGGAGTGGATACGCAGTATTTT. The whole variable domain, filled in from reference TRBV7-3 and TRBJ2-3, reads GAGVSQTPSNKVTEKGKYVELRCDPISGHTALYWYRQSLGQGPEFLIYFQGTGAADDSGLPNDRFFAVRPEGSVSTLKIQRTERGDSAVYLCASSLGLAGVDTQYFGPGTRLTVL.